This T cell receptor beta chain was sequenced in a study of human T cells and chemical hapten exposure. Study-wide background: Patch tests delivered 0.01% DPC to the upper back and were evaluated at 6 days.

TCRdb re-called the RACE reads with MiXCR, one entry per CDR3 protein. This table has 85,000 or so distinct CDR3 sequences, about 9.9% appearing once. This clonotype was seen at least ten times. Time point of the sample: patch test 2, 6 weeks after DPC sensitization. The sample's treatment: therapeutic diphenylcyclopropenone sensitization with weekly scalp DPC. The specimen was whole blood, collected in connection with sensitization to the hapten diphenylcyclopropenone (DPC). The clonotype comes from a man younger than 35 with alopecia areata. Some clones in this sample may be carry-over from other donors' samples.

CDR3 protein: CASSSGTSGGQETQYF. CDR3 DNA: TGTGCCAGCAGTTCTGGGACTAGCGGGGGGCAAGAGACCCAGTACTTC. The rearrangement joins TRBV12-3 or TRBV12-4 to TRBJ2-5; 15 bases line up with TRBD2. V was pared by 4 bases and J by 2 bases, with 2 bases of the junction left unmatched. This CDR3 region has 16 residues.